This T cell receptor (beta chain) is drawn from a study of radiotherapy plus CTLA-4 blockade in lung cancer. Study-wide background: Objective responses were seen in over 15% of patients, disease control in more than 30%. Whole-study results and caveats: How blood T cell clones changed early, along with interferon-beta, reportedly forecast response best. Researchers report tumor-derived TCR clones expanding in blood after radiotherapy plus ipilimumab.

To note about this clone: Its antigen is unidentified.

Alongside CTLA-4 blockade with ipilimumab, patients with chemo-refractory metastatic non-small-cell lung cancer received focal radiation. This table comes from immunoSEQ multiplex PCR, and its TCRdb copy is limited to in-frame clones, with some not included. The sample includes approximately 53,000 clones, roughly 85% seen only once; the top ten take 28%. V lost 4 bases and J 8 bases, leaving 15 bases between the germline ends. Per the germline V gene, CDR1 is SNHLY and CDR2 is FYNNEI. The CDR3 has 15 residues. The receptor was isolated from a human donor with non-small cell lung cancer whose response to radiotherapy plus ipilimumab could not be evaluated. The sample in question was peripheral blood, obtained from a patient treated with radiotherapy plus ipilimumab. The chain has TRBV2 and TRBJ1-6; the D is unclear. The CDR3: CASSARLAADSPLHF. In nucleotides, the CDR3 is TGTGCCAGCAGTGCGCGGTTAGCTGCGGATTCACCCCTCCACTTT.